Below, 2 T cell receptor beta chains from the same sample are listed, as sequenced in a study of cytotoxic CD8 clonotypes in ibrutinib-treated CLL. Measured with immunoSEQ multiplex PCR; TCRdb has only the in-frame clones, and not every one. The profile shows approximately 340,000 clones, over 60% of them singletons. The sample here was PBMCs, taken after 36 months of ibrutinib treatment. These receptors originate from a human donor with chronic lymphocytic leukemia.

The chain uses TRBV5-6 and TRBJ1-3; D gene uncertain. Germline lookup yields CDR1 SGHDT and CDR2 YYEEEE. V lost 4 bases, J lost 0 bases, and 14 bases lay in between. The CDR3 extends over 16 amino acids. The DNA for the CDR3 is TGTGCCAGCAGCCGGGTTCCCACCGACTCTGGAAACACCATATATTTT. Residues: CASSRVPTDSGNTIYF.

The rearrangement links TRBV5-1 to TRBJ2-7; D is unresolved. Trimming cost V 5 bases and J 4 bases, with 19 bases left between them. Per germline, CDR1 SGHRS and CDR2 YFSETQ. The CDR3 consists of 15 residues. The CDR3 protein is CASSRLPVTTYEQYF. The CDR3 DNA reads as TGCGCCAGCAGTCGCCTGCCCGTTACAACTTACGAGCAGTACTTC. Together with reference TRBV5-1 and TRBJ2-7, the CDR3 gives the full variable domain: KAGVTQTPRYLIKTRGQQVTLSCSPISGHRSVSWYQQTPGQGLQFLFEYFSETQRNKGNFPGRFSGRQFSNSRSEMNVSTLELGDSALYLCASSRLPVTTYEQYFGPGTRLTVT.